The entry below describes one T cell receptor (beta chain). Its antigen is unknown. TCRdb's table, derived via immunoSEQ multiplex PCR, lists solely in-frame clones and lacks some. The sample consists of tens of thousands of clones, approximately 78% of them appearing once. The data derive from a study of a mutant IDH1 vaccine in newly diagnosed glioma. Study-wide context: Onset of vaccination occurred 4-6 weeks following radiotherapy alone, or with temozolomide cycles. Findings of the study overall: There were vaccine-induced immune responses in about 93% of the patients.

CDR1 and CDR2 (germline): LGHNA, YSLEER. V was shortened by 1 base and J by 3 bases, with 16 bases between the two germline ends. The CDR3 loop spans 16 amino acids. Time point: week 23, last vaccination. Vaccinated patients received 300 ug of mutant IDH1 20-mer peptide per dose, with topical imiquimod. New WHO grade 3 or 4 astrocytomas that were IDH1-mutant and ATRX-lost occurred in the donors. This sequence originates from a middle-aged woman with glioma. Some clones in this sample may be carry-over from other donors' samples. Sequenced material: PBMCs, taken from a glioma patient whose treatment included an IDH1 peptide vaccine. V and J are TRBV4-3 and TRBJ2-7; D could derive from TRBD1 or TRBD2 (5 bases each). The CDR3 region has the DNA TGCGCCAGCAGCCAAGGGGCGTTGGGGGTCGTCTACGAGCAGTACTTC. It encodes CASSQGALGVVYEQYF.